This entry is about one T cell receptor (beta chain). These data originate in a study of blood T cell repertoires in COVID-19. Study context: Sites in the United States, Italy and Spain provided acute and convalescent COVID-19 samples. Sample material is recorded as cDNA or gDNA derived from T cells, B-cell-depleted T cells, or PBMCs.

Authors' methods: Reference gene primer amplification yielded estimated nucleated cell counts. Clones were read by immunoSEQ multiplex PCR, and TCRdb kept only the in-frame ones, dropping some. The DNA was the basis for D and trimming; V, J and clone size are from that table. The sample includes tens of thousands of clones, more than 80% of them seen just once. Germline values: CDR1 SGDLS, CDR2 YYNGEE. The V and J ends lost 0 bases and 5 bases, in that order; junction bases with no gene match: 10. CDR3 length: 17 residues. The TCR comes from a human donor in a cohort sampled during active COVID-19. V usage is TRBV9 and J usage is TRBJ2-7, with 11 positions matching TRBD2. The specimen was peripheral blood. CDR3 nucleotide sequence: TGTGCCAGCAGCGTAGCTACTATAGCGGGAGGGCCCAACGAGCAGTACTTC. Protein sequence: CASSVATIAGGPNEQYF.